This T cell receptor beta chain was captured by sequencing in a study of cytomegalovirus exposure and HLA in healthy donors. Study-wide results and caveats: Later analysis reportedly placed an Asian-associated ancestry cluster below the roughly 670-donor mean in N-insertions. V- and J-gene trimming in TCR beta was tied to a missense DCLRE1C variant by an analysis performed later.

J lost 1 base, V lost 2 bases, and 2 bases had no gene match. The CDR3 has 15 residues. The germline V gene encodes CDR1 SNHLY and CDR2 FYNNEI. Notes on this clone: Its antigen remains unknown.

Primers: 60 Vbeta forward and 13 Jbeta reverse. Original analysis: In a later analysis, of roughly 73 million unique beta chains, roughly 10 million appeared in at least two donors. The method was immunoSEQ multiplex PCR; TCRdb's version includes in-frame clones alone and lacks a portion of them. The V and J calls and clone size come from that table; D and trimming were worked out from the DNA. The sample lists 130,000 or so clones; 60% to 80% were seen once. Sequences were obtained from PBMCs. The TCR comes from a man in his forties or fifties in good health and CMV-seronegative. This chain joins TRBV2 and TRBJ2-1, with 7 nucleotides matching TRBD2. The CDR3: CASSENGGSYNEQFF. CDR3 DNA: TGTGCCAGCAGTGAAAACGGGGGGTCCTACAATGAGCAGTTCTTC.